The entry below gives a single TCR beta chain sequence along with its context. The J segment lost 4 bases and the V segment lost 3 bases, leaving 13 bases of the junction unmatched. The CDR3 loop spans 18 amino acids. Germline V gene data show CDR1 as LGHDT and CDR2 as YNNKEL (reference sequence). This record belongs to a study of T cells after yellow fever vaccination. TCRdb fed the 5' RACE reads into MiXCR, producing one record per CDR3 protein. The table includes approximately 74,000 distinct CDR3 sequences, roughly 6.9% detected once. The origin of this receptor is a young man who received the YFV17D yellow fever vaccine. This chain connects TRBV3-1 to TRBJ2-3; 10 nucleotides agree with TRBD2. The sample was CD8+ T cells sorted from PBMCs, taken less than 6 days after the first yellow fever vaccination. CDR3 DNA sequence: TGTGCCAGCAGCCACCTCGGGGAAGCGGGGGGGCCCGCAGATACGCAGTATTTT. Its protein product is CASSHLGEAGGPADTQYF.